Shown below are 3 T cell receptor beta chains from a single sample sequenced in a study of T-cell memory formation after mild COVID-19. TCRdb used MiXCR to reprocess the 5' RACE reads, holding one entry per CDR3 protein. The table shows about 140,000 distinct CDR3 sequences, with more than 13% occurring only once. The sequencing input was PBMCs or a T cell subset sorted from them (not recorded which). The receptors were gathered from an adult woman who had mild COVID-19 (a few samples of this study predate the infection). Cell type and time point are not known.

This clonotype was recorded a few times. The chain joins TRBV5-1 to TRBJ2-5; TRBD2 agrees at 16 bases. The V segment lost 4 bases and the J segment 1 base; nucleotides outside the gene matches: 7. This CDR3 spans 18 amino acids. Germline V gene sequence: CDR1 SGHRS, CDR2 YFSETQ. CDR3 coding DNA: TGCGCCAGCAGCGGGGGACTAGCGGGGGGGCCCCCCCAAGAGACCCAGTACTTC. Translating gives CASSGGLAGGPPQETQYF. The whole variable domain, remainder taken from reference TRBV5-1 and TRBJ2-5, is KAGVTQTPRYLIKTRGQQVTLSCSPISGHRSVSWYQQTPGQGLQFLFEYFSETQRNKGNFPGRFSGRQFSNSRSEMNVSTLELGDSALYLCASSGGLAGGPPQETQYFGPGTRLLVL.

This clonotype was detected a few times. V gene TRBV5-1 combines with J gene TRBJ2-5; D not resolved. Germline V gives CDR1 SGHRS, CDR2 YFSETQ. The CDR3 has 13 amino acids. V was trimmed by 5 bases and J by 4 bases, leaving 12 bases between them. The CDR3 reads CASRLTLIETQYF. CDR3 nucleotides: TGCGCCAGCAGGCTCACTCTGATAGAGACCCAGTACTTC.

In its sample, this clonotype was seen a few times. CDR3 protein: CSARDPRDYSYEQYF. The DNA of the CDR3 is TGCAGTGCTAGAGATCCCCGGGACTACTCCTACGAGCAGTACTTC. This sequence joins TRBV20-1 and TRBJ2-7, with 7 bases identical to TRBD2. In germline, CDR1 is DFQATT, CDR2 SNEGSKA (reference sequence). CDR3 length: 15 residues. The V segment lost 0 bases and the J segment 0 bases; nucleotides outside the gene matches: 5.